These T cell receptor beta chains were read from a single sample in a study of CD8 T cells in Susac syndrome. TCRdb independently ran MiXCR on the immunoSEQ multiplex PCR reads; one entry per CDR3 protein. The sample includes under 90,000 distinct CDR3 sequences, 90% to 95% of them seen just once. Sequencing was carried out using CD4+ T cells from PBMCs. These receptors originate from a human donor with Susac syndrome. The CDR3 runs from the conserved cysteine through the conserved F or W. The order of the fields is clone size, V gene, J gene, D gene, CDR3 protein, CDR3 DNA. A D gene is named only where the DNA matches it firmly. Part of the rows lack a size; the others show once, few, many or a class for expanded clones.

abundance: -; v_gene: TRBV19; j_gene: TRBJ2-5; d_gene: -; CDR3aa: CASSISLSGLQETQYF; CDR3nt: TGTGCCAGTAGTATAAGCCTCTCGGGACTCCAAGAGACCCAGTACTTC
abundance: -; v_gene: TRBV7-6; j_gene: TRBJ2-1; d_gene: -; CDR3aa: CASSKGGVGYNEQFF; CDR3nt: TGTGCCAGCAGCAAGGGGGGTGTGGGGTACAATGAGCAGTTCTTC
abundance: -; v_gene: TRBV5-4; j_gene: TRBJ2-2; d_gene: TRBD2; CDR3aa: CASSSSGTANSLRELFF; CDR3nt: TGTGCCAGCAGCTCGAGCGGGACTGCCAACTCGCTGAGGGAGCTGTTTTTT
abundance: -; v_gene: TRBV28; j_gene: TRBJ2-6; d_gene: -; CDR3aa: CASSLSPGSSGANVLTF; CDR3nt: TGTGCCAGCAGTTTAAGCCCAGGTAGCTCTGGGGCCAACGTCCTGACTTTC
abundance: once; v_gene: TRBV18; j_gene: TRBJ2-6; d_gene: TRBD1; CDR3aa: CASSPGTGLSGANVLTF; CDR3nt: TGTGCCAGCTCACCAGGGACAGGGCTCTCTGGGGCCAACGTCCTGACTTTC
abundance: -; v_gene: TRBV27; j_gene: TRBJ1-2; d_gene: -; CDR3aa: CASSSRGTVDGYTF; CDR3nt: TGTGCCAGCAGTTCACGAGGGACGGTCGACGGCTACACCTTC
abundance: -; v_gene: TRBV7-9; j_gene: TRBJ2-7; d_gene: -; CDR3aa: CASSLGSSGPYEQYF; CDR3nt: TGTGCCAGCAGCTTGGGAAGTAGCGGACCCTACGAGCAGTACTTC
abundance: -; v_gene: TRBV5-1; j_gene: TRBJ2-7; d_gene: -; CDR3aa: CASSLPLAAPHEQYF; CDR3nt: TGCGCCAGCAGCTTGCCACTCGCGGCCCCCCACGAGCAGTACTTC
abundance: -; v_gene: TRBV2; j_gene: TRBJ2-3; d_gene: TRBD2; CDR3aa: CASTPTGTSVTDTQYF; CDR3nt: TGTGCCAGCACACCTACCGGGACTAGCGTAACAGATACGCAGTATTTT
abundance: -; v_gene: TRBV19; j_gene: TRBJ2-5; d_gene: -; CDR3aa: CASSADRQETQYF; CDR3nt: TGTGCCAGTAGCGCGGACAGACAAGAGACCCAGTACTTC
abundance: -; v_gene: TRBV25-1; j_gene: TRBJ2-1; d_gene: -; CDR3aa: CASSEYRAAYNEQFF; CDR3nt: TGTGCCAGCAGTGAATATAGAGCAGCCTACAATGAGCAGTTCTTC
abundance: -; v_gene: TRBV18; j_gene: TRBJ2-7; d_gene: TRBD2; CDR3aa: CASSSGGARLAESSYEQYF; CDR3nt: TGTGCCAGCTCATCCGGAGGCGCGCGACTAGCGGAAAGCTCCTACGAGCAGTACTTC
abundance: -; v_gene: TRBV7-3; j_gene: TRBJ2-3; d_gene: TRBD2; CDR3aa: CASSLNQRETTDTQYF; CDR3nt: TGTGCCAGCAGCTTAAACCAGCGGGAGACGACAGATACGCAGTATTTT
abundance: -; v_gene: TRBV20-1; j_gene: TRBJ2-5; d_gene: TRBD1; CDR3aa: CSAPPTGGETQYF; CDR3nt: TGCAGTGCTCCCCCGACAGGGGGAGAGACCCAGTACTTC
abundance: -; v_gene: TRBV29-1; j_gene: TRBJ2-5; d_gene: TRBD1; CDR3aa: CSEGTGGQETQYF; CDR3nt: TGCAGCGAAGGGACAGGGGGTCAAGAGACCCAGTACTTC
abundance: -; v_gene: TRBV27; j_gene: TRBJ2-7; d_gene: TRBD2; CDR3aa: CASSYTSGTSSSYEQYF; CDR3nt: TGTGCCAGCAGTTATACTAGCGGGACCTCCAGCTCCTACGAGCAGTACTTC
abundance: -; v_gene: TRBV6-5; j_gene: TRBJ2-2; d_gene: -; CDR3aa: CASGEGAVTGELFF; CDR3nt: TGTGCCAGCGGGGAAGGGGCGGTCACCGGGGAGCTGTTTTTT
abundance: -; v_gene: TRBV7-2; j_gene: TRBJ2-3; d_gene: -; CDR3aa: CASSWGGASTDTQYF; CDR3nt: TGTGCCAGCAGCTGGGGCGGGGCGAGCACAGATACGCAGTATTTT
abundance: -; v_gene: TRBV5-4; j_gene: TRBJ1-1; d_gene: TRBD1; CDR3aa: CASSSAPGQGKHTEAFF; CDR3nt: TGTGCCAGCAGCTCGGCTCCGGGACAGGGTAAACACACTGAAGCTTTCTTT
abundance: -; v_gene: TRBV7-2; j_gene: TRBJ2-2; d_gene: -; CDR3aa: CASSFLQGTGELFF; CDR3nt: TGTGCCAGCAGCTTTCTACAGGGCACCGGGGAGCTGTTTTTT
abundance: -; v_gene: TRBV29-1; j_gene: TRBJ2-1; d_gene: TRBD1; CDR3aa: CSVALDRGYNEQFF; CDR3nt: TGCAGCGTTGCCCTGGACAGGGGTTACAATGAGCAGTTCTTC
abundance: -; v_gene: TRBV20-1; j_gene: TRBJ2-1; d_gene: -; CDR3aa: CSARDLQTFSYNEQFF; CDR3nt: TGCAGTGCTAGAGACCTCCAGACCTTCTCCTACAATGAGCAGTTCTTC
abundance: -; v_gene: TRBV30; j_gene: TRBJ1-1; d_gene: -; CDR3aa: CAWASGLNTEAFF; CDR3nt: TGTGCCTGGGCCTCGGGGCTAAACACTGAAGCTTTCTTT
abundance: -; v_gene: TRBV20-1; j_gene: TRBJ2-3; d_gene: TRBD2; CDR3aa: CSAGGTSGGSPTDTQYF; CDR3nt: TGCAGTGCGGGCGGGACTAGCGGGGGGTCACCCACAGATACGCAGTATTTT
abundance: -; v_gene: TRBV14; j_gene: TRBJ1-5; d_gene: -; CDR3aa: CASSQDQQLSNQPQHF; CDR3nt: TGTGCCAGCAGCCAAGATCAGCAACTTAGCAATCAGCCCCAGCATTTT
abundance: -; v_gene: TRBV7-2; j_gene: TRBJ2-3; d_gene: TRBD1; CDR3aa: CASSSTNGQGGADTQYF; CDR3nt: TGTGCCAGCAGCTCGACCAACGGACAGGGTGGCGCAGATACGCAGTATTTT
abundance: -; v_gene: TRBV5-1; j_gene: TRBJ1-4; d_gene: -; CDR3aa: CASSLGTSGKEKLFF; CDR3nt: TGCGCCAGCAGCTTAGGGACGTCGGGGAAGGAAAAACTGTTTTTT
abundance: few; v_gene: TRBV5-1; j_gene: TRBJ2-7; d_gene: TRBD2; CDR3aa: CASSRTSGGRYEQYF; CDR3nt: TGCGCCAGCAGCCGGACTAGCGGGGGAAGATACGAGCAGTACTTC
abundance: -; v_gene: TRBV7-8; j_gene: TRBJ2-3; d_gene: -; CDR3aa: CASSQTGRGGTQYF; CDR3nt: TGTGCCAGCAGCCAGACAGGCCGTGGAGGTACGCAGTATTTT
abundance: -; v_gene: TRBV20-1; j_gene: TRBJ2-5; d_gene: -; CDR3aa: CSAHEASPRETQYF; CDR3nt: TGCAGTGCCCATGAGGCTAGCCCTCGGGAGACCCAGTACTTC
abundance: -; v_gene: TRBV7-2; j_gene: TRBJ2-7; d_gene: -; CDR3aa: CASSLVGQTYEQYF; CDR3nt: TGTGCCAGCAGCTTAGTTGGCCAAACCTACGAGCAGTACTTC
abundance: -; v_gene: TRBV6-6; j_gene: TRBJ2-5; d_gene: TRBD2; CDR3aa: CASSRLAGGETQYF; CDR3nt: TGTGCCAGCAGTAGACTAGCGGGGGGAGAGACCCAGTACTTC
abundance: -; v_gene: TRBV19; j_gene: TRBJ1-5; d_gene: -; CDR3aa: CASSLPSGGVGFYSNQPQHF; CDR3nt: TGTGCCAGTAGTCTCCCATCCGGGGGAGTGGGGTTTTATAGCAATCAGCCCCAGCATTTT
abundance: -; v_gene: TRBV12-3/TRBV12-4; j_gene: TRBJ1-3; d_gene: -; CDR3aa: CASSLWVKRGNTIYF; CDR3nt: TGTGCCAGCAGTTTATGGGTTAAGAGAGGAAACACCATATATTTT
abundance: -; v_gene: TRBV19; j_gene: TRBJ2-7; d_gene: TRBD2; CDR3aa: CASSIWTSGAAYEQYF; CDR3nt: TGTGCCAGTAGTATTTGGACTAGCGGGGCAGCCTACGAGCAGTACTTC
abundance: -; v_gene: TRBV19; j_gene: TRBJ2-7; d_gene: TRBD2; CDR3aa: CASSQASGGSYEQYF; CDR3nt: TGTGCCAGTAGTCAGGCTAGCGGGGGGTCCTACGAGCAGTACTTC
abundance: -; v_gene: TRBV7-8; j_gene: TRBJ1-2; d_gene: -; CDR3aa: CASSLEYGYTF; CDR3nt: TGTGCCAGCAGCTTAGAGTATGGCTACACCTTC
abundance: -; v_gene: TRBV15; j_gene: TRBJ1-4; d_gene: -; CDR3aa: CATSRDVAHNEKLFF; CDR3nt: TGTGCCACCAGCAGAGATGTAGCCCACAATGAAAAACTGTTTTTT
abundance: -; v_gene: TRBV5-1; j_gene: TRBJ1-2; d_gene: -; CDR3aa: CASSLGTAGDGYTF; CDR3nt: TGCGCCAGCAGCTTGGGTACGGCAGGGGATGGCTACACCTTC
abundance: -; v_gene: TRBV20-1; j_gene: TRBJ1-1; d_gene: TRBD1; CDR3aa: CSARQGMNTEAFF; CDR3nt: TGCAGTGCGAGACAGGGCATGAACACTGAAGCTTTCTTT
abundance: -; v_gene: TRBV6-5; j_gene: TRBJ1-5; d_gene: TRBD1; CDR3aa: CASSSDRGSNQPQHF; CDR3nt: TGTGCCAGCAGTTCGGACAGGGGTAGCAATCAGCCCCAGCATTTT
abundance: -; v_gene: TRBV7-3; j_gene: TRBJ2-1; d_gene: -; CDR3aa: CASSLIVSAYNEQFF; CDR3nt: TGTGCCAGCAGCTTAATAGTCAGTGCCTACAATGAGCAGTTCTTC
abundance: -; v_gene: TRBV7-2; j_gene: TRBJ2-7; d_gene: TRBD2; CDR3aa: CASSLRTSGTYEQYF; CDR3nt: TGTGCCAGCAGCCTACGGACTAGCGGGACCTACGAGCAGTACTTC
abundance: -; v_gene: TRBV6-5; j_gene: TRBJ1-5; d_gene: TRBD1; CDR3aa: CASSYGQGAQPQHF; CDR3nt: TGTGCCAGCAGTTACGGGCAGGGGGCTCAGCCCCAGCATTTT
abundance: -; v_gene: TRBV20-1; j_gene: TRBJ1-2; d_gene: -; CDR3aa: CSARPGLSGTPTPTNYGYTF; CDR3nt: TGCAGTGCTAGACCCGGTCTTTCCGGGACGCCCACACCGACTAACTATGGCTACACCTTC